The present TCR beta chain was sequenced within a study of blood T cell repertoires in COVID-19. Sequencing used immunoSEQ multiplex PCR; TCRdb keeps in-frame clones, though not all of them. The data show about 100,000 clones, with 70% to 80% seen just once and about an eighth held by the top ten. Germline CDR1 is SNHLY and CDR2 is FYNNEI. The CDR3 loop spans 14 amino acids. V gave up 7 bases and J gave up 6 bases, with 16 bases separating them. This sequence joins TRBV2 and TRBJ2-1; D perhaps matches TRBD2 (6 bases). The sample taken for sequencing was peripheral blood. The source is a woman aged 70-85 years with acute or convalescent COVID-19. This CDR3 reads CASTELTSSNEQFF. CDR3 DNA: TGTGCCAGCACTGAGCTTACTAGCTCCAATGAGCAGTTCTTC.